These 2 T cell receptor beta chains were all obtained from the same sample, sequenced in a study of identical twins. From the 5' RACE reads, TCRdb called clonotypes with MiXCR, one entry per CDR3 protein. The sample lists 450,000 or so distinct CDR3 sequences; approximately 15% were seen once. These data also featured in a second study, about yellow fever vaccine responses in identical twins.

Specimen: CD4+ T cells sorted from blood. These receptors all come from a woman under 30 in good health.

The chain couples TRBV5-1 to TRBJ2-7; TRBD1 agrees at 7 bases. This CDR3 has 14 residues. Germline V gives CDR1 SGHRS, CDR2 YFSETQ. V trimming: 5 bases; J trimming: 2 bases; junction bases outside the gene matches: 7. The CDR3 sequence is CASRSTGDTYEQYF. The CDR3 nucleotides read TGCGCCAGCAGATCTACAGGGGATACCTACGAGCAGTACTTC.

The CDR3 nucleotides read TGTGCCAGCAGTGATACCGGGACAGGGTCCTACGAGCAGTACTTC. This gives the protein CASSDTGTGSYEQYF. The V gene is TRBV25-1, the J gene TRBJ2-7; 9 positions match TRBD1. CDR1 is MGHDK, CDR2 SYGVNS, per germline. The J segment lost 1 base and the V segment lost 3 bases, leaving 4 bases of the junction unmatched. This CDR3 region has 15 residues.